The T cell receptor beta chain under discussion was sequenced for a study of tumor-infiltrating lymphocytes in primary liver carcinoma. The study's findings and limits: The study found tumor-adjacent and tumor-blood pairs overlapped less than tumor region pairs.

The germline V gene has CDR1 MDHEN and CDR2 SYDVKM. Germline trimming cut 7 bases from V and 1 base from J; bases unmatched to any gene: 6. The CDR3 loop spans 15 amino acids. Unsorted bulk tissue of about 18-32 mg yielded co-extracted RNA and DNA. Points on this clonotype: As yet, its antigen is unknown. Here the CDR3 omits its conserved ending phenylalanine or tryptophan, so a read error is the likely source.

With a constant-region primer, TCR beta cDNA was made from approximately 450 ng of total RNA. Slightly modified ARM-PCR, run as three nested multiplex PCR rounds, produced the TCR beta libraries. It was with TRBV1-TRBV30 forward primers and a C-beta reverse primer that the first two PCR rounds were run, at approximately 10 cycles each. MiXCR, run by TCRdb on the multiplex PCR reads, gives a single entry per CDR3 protein. The sample lists roughly 32,000 distinct CDR3 sequences; approximately 71% were seen once. The receptor's source is a woman in her 30s with primary liver carcinoma and hepatitis B virus infection. Specimen: liver tumor tissue from sampling region 3. Subset specified: tumor region T3, left-lateral pole. The chain links TRBV28 to TRBJ2-1, with 8 bases fitting TRBD2. Here the CDR3 DNA reads TGTGCCAGCATGGGCCCGGGAGGGTCCTACAATGAGCAGTTCATC. It codes for CASMGPGGSYNEQFI.